These 13 T cell receptor beta chains originate from one sample sequenced in a study of shared clonotypes between healthy human individuals. Assay used: immunoSEQ multiplex PCR; TCRdb lists only in-frame clones, some missing. The profile shows some 350,000 clones, 74% of them singletons. Sequenced sample: memory CD4+ T cells sorted from blood. Sample subset: CD45RA-negative fraction. These receptors were collected from a man younger than 40 in good health.

The V gene is TRBV6-1, the J gene TRBJ2-2; possibly TRBD1 or TRBD2 for D (5 bases each). Trimming shortened V by 4 bases and J by 8 bases, and 14 bases separated the two germline ends. The CDR3 has 14 residues. In germline, CDR1 is MNHNS, CDR2 SASEGT. The CDR3 reads CASSGNRGAGELFF. The CDR3 region has the DNA TGTGCCAGCAGTGGAAACCGGGGCGCGGGGGAGCTGTTTTTT.

The chain joins TRBV10-3 to TRBJ2-3; 7 nucleotides line up with TRBD2. This CDR3 spans 17 amino acids. Germline assignment: CDR1 ENHRY and CDR2 SYGVKD. J was trimmed by 3 bases and V by 5 bases; bases with no gene match: 14. CDR3 loop: CAISLIAGGSNTDTQYF. The CDR3 DNA reads TGTGCCATCAGTTTAATAGCGGGTGGTAGTAATACAGATACGCAGTATTTT.

V and J are TRBV29-1 and TRBJ2-7; 7 nucleotides agree with TRBD1. J lost 0 bases, V lost 4 bases, and 15 bases had no gene match. CDR1 and CDR2 from the germline V gene are SQVTM and ANQGSEA. The CDR3 runs to 17 residues. CDR3 sequence reads: CSVGRIRTGTSSYEQYF. DNA for the CDR3: TGCAGCGTTGGACGGATAAGGACAGGAACTAGCTCCTACGAGCAGTACTTC.

Remarks on this clone: This sample also contains other DNA sequences that code for the same CDR3. The chain uses TRBV18 and TRBJ1-3; D is unclear. CDR3 length: 14 residues. V lost 0 bases and J 4 bases, leaving 7 bases between the germline ends. Looked up from germline, CDR1 is KGHSH and CDR2 is LQKENI. The CDR3 protein is CASSPPQTGNTIYF. DNA for the CDR3: TGTGCCAGCTCACCACCTCAGACGGGAAACACCATATATTTT.

CDR3 region: CASSSLDVGLGDTQYF. The CDR3 DNA reads as TGCGCCAGCAGTAGTCTAGACGTGGGGCTAGGAGATACGCAGTATTTT. The genes are TRBV5-1 and TRBJ2-3; D might be TRBD1 (5 bases). V lost 5 bases and J lost 5, with 21 bases in between. CDR1 SGHRS and CDR2 YFSETQ come from the germline V gene. CDR3 length equals 16 residues.

This clone was picked up a small number of times. CDR3 region: CASSIGQGWADTQYF. CDR3 in DNA: TGTGCCAGTAGTATAGGGCAGGGCTGGGCAGATACGCAGTATTTT. V usage is TRBV19 and J usage is TRBJ2-3; possible D gene TRBD1, 5 bases. Trimming removed 1 base at V and 4 bases at J, with 12 bases between. This CDR3 has 15 amino acids. Germline V lookup: CDR1 LNHDA, CDR2 SQIVND (reference sequence).

In the case of this clone: Other DNA sequences within the sample encode an identical CDR3. The chain joins TRBV27 to TRBJ1-5, with D perhaps TRBD1 (5 bases). CDR3 size: 15 residues. Germline loops: CDR1 MNHEY, CDR2 SMNVEV (reference sequence). V lost 2 bases, J lost 0 bases, and 8 bases lay in between. CDR3: CASSLRQGSNQPQHF. The CDR3 nucleotides are TGTGCCAGCAGTTTACGTCAGGGTAGCAATCAGCCCCAGCATTTT.

This chain joins TRBV27 and TRBJ2-7; 8 bases line up with TRBD2. Germline CDR1 reads MNHEY; CDR2 reads SMNVEV (reference sequence). The CDR3 extends over 15 amino acids. Trimming cost V 1 base and J 5 bases; bases outside gene matches: 7. The CDR3 DNA reads as TGTGCCAGCAGTTTATACTTCGGGAGGGGCAACGAGCAGTACTTC. It yields the protein CASSLYFGRGNEQYF.

This chain links TRBV6-1 with TRBJ1-2; no clear D. Trimming pared 1 base from V and 4 bases from J, leaving 4 bases between. In germline, CDR1 is MNHNS, CDR2 SASEGT. The CDR3 loop spans 12 amino acids. Here the CDR3 reads CASSEGTYGYTF. CDR3 sequence (DNA): TGTGCCAGCAGTGAAGGAACCTATGGCTACACCTTC.

This clone was found a few times. The gene calls are TRBV6-1 and TRBJ2-7, with D possibly being TRBD1 or TRBD2 (5 bases each). This CDR3 comprises 13 residues. Per the germline V gene, CDR1 is MNHNS and CDR2 is SASEGT. V was trimmed by 8 bases and J by 4 bases, leaving 15 bases between them. The CDR3 loop is CASGGTGPYEQYF. CDR3 nucleotide sequence: TGTGCCAGCGGGGGAACGGGGCCTTACGAGCAGTACTTC.

This clone appeared once. CDR3: CATSRAGGERSSYNEQFF. The CDR3 nucleotides are TGTGCCACCAGCAGGGCTGGGGGGGAGCGGAGCTCCTACAATGAGCAGTTCTTC. The genes are TRBV15 and TRBJ2-1; the match to TRBD2 covers 7 bases. Germline V lookup: CDR1 LNHNV, CDR2 YYDKDF (reference sequence). V lost 3 bases and J lost 0; bases outside the gene matches: 11. The CDR3 extends over 18 amino acids.

The table lists this clone with many counts. The chain links TRBV11-2 to TRBJ2-1; TRBD2 matches at 13 bases. The CDR3 covers 17 residues. In germline, CDR1 is SGHAT, CDR2 FQNNGV. V was pared by 1 base and J by 9 bases, with 9 bases of the junction left unmatched. The CDR3 DNA sequence: TGTGCCAGCAGCTTAGCTAGGACTAGCGGGAGATCTGGTGAGCAGTTCTTC. It codes for CASSLARTSGRSGEQFF.

The chain uses TRBV5-1 and TRBJ1-4; D uncertain. V was shortened by 4 bases and J by 11 bases, with 12 bases between the two germline ends. Germline CDR1 and CDR2: SGHRS and YFSETQ. CDR3 length: 12 residues. CDR3 region: CASSKDLEKLFF. As DNA, the CDR3 is TGCGCCAGCAGCAAGGACCTCGAGAAACTGTTTTTT.